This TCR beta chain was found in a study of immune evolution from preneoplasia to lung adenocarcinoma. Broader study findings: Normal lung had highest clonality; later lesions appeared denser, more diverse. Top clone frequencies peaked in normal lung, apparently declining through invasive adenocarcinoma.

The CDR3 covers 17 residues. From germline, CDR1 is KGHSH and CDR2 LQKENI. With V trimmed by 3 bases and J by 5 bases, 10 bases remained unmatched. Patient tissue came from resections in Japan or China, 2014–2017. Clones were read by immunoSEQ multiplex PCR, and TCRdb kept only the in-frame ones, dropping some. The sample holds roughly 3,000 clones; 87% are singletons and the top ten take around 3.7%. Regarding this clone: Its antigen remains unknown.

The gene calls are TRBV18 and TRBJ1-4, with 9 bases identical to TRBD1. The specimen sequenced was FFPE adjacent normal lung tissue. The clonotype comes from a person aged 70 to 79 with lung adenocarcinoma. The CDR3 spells CASSPGLPGQGNEKLFF. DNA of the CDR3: TGTGCCAGCTCACCGGGCCTACCGGGACAGGGAAATGAAAAACTGTTTTTT. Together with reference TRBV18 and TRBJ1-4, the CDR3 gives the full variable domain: NAGVMQNPRHLVRRRGQEARLRCSPMKGHSHVYWYRQLPEEGLKFMVYLQKENIIDESGMPKERFSAEFPKEGPSILRIQQVVRGDSAAYFCASSPGLPGQGNEKLFFGSGTQLSVL.